Listed below are T cell receptor beta chains from one sample, sequenced in a study of blood T cells in healthy people across ages. From the 5' RACE reads, TCRdb called clonotypes with MiXCR, one entry per CDR3 protein. The data show 1.5 million to 2 million distinct CDR3 sequences, 28% seen once. The sequencing sample was made of blood. The receptors come from a woman younger than 45 in good health. Both conserved end residues are part of each CDR3. The order of the fields is D gene, J gene, V gene, clone size, CDR3 protein, CDR3 DNA. D genes are given only for firm matches. Clone size is stated in some rows and not others, as once, few, many or a class when expanded.

d_call: TRBD2; j_call: TRBJ2-4; v_call: TRBV7-2; clone_size: many; cdr3_aa: CASSPTYLAGRASIQYF; cdr3_nt: TGTGCCAGCAGCCCGACCTACCTGGCGGGGAGGGCCAGCATTCAGTACTTC
d_call: -; j_call: TRBJ1-6; v_call: TRBV30; clone_size: -; cdr3_aa: CAWSATEIYNSPLHF; cdr3_nt: TGTGCCTGGAGTGCGACAGAAATCTATAATTCACCCCTCCACTTT
d_call: -; j_call: TRBJ2-4; v_call: TRBV7-2; clone_size: -; cdr3_aa: CASSPFLATAKNIQYF; cdr3_nt: TGTGCCAGCAGCCCGTTTCTGGCCACAGCCAAAAACATTCAGTACTTC
d_call: -; j_call: TRBJ2-7; v_call: TRBV20-1; clone_size: many; cdr3_aa: CSASDGTVSYEQYF; cdr3_nt: TGCAGTGCCAGCGACGGGACGGTCTCCTACGAGCAGTACTTC
d_call: TRBD2; j_call: TRBJ2-3; v_call: TRBV24-1; clone_size: -; cdr3_aa: CATSGSSGSTGTQYF; cdr3_nt: TGTGCCACCAGTGGGTCTAGCGGGAGCACAGGTACGCAGTATTTT
d_call: -; j_call: TRBJ2-5; v_call: TRBV12-3/TRBV12-4; clone_size: many; cdr3_aa: CASSGRAAYQETQYF; cdr3_nt: TGTGCCAGCAGCGGACGGGCGGCGTACCAAGAGACCCAGTACTTC
d_call: -; j_call: TRBJ2-1; v_call: TRBV7-3; clone_size: -; cdr3_aa: CASSPATGLYNEQFF; cdr3_nt: TGTGCCAGCAGCCCCGCAACAGGCCTCTACAATGAGCAGTTCTTC
d_call: TRBD2; j_call: TRBJ2-3; v_call: TRBV9; clone_size: -; cdr3_aa: CASSPAGAQTDTQYF; cdr3_nt: TGTGCCAGCAGCCCAGCGGGGGCGCAGACAGATACGCAGTATTTT
d_call: -; j_call: TRBJ2-7; v_call: TRBV7-2; clone_size: -; cdr3_aa: CASSLVASLYEQYF; cdr3_nt: TGTGCCAGCAGCTTAGTGGCCAGCCTCTACGAGCAGTACTTC
d_call: -; j_call: TRBJ2-7; v_call: TRBV20-1; clone_size: few; cdr3_aa: CSARFSSGGPSTSYEQYF; cdr3_nt: TGCAGTGCTAGATTTTCGTCTGGGGGGCCATCGACTTCCTACGAGCAGTACTTC
d_call: -; j_call: TRBJ1-3; v_call: TRBV20-1; clone_size: many; cdr3_aa: CSVVAGNTIYF; cdr3_nt: TGCAGTGTAGTAGCTGGAAACACCATATATTTT
d_call: -; j_call: TRBJ1-3; v_call: TRBV11-2; clone_size: -; cdr3_aa: CASSSMRAGNTIYF; cdr3_nt: TGTGCCAGCAGCTCCATGCGCGCCGGAAACACCATATATTTT
d_call: -; j_call: TRBJ2-7; v_call: TRBV7-9; clone_size: -; cdr3_aa: CASSLPGRTYEQYF; cdr3_nt: TGTGCCAGCAGCCTTCCGGGACGCACCTACGAGCAGTACTTC
d_call: -; j_call: TRBJ2-7; v_call: TRBV25-1; clone_size: -; cdr3_aa: CASRVDIAYEQYF; cdr3_nt: TGTGCCAGCAGGGTGGACATTGCCTACGAGCAGTACTTC
d_call: TRBD1; j_call: TRBJ2-1; v_call: TRBV29-1; clone_size: -; cdr3_aa: CSGRDRDWDEQFF; cdr3_nt: TGCAGCGGGCGGGACAGGGATTGGGATGAGCAGTTCTTC
d_call: -; j_call: TRBJ2-3; v_call: TRBV12-3/TRBV12-4; clone_size: -; cdr3_aa: CASSSRPQRVRADMQYF; cdr3_nt: TGTGCCAGCAGTTCCAGACCACAGAGAGTGCGCGCAGATATGCAGTATTTT
d_call: -; j_call: TRBJ2-5; v_call: TRBV20-1; clone_size: few; cdr3_aa: CSARERAATQETQYF; cdr3_nt: TGCAGTGCTAGAGAACGGGCAGCGACCCAAGAGACCCAGTACTTC
d_call: -; j_call: TRBJ2-5; v_call: TRBV20-1; clone_size: many; cdr3_aa: CSARDSLVQETQYF; cdr3_nt: TGCAGTGCTAGAGATTCTTTGGTCCAAGAGACCCAGTACTTC
d_call: -; j_call: TRBJ1-2; v_call: TRBV5-5; clone_size: -; cdr3_aa: CASSLASGPQYYGYTF; cdr3_nt: TGTGCCAGCAGCTTGGCCAGCGGCCCACAATACTATGGCTACACCTTC
d_call: -; j_call: TRBJ2-2; v_call: TRBV4-1; clone_size: few; cdr3_aa: CASSQPGVRNTGELFF; cdr3_nt: TGCGCCAGCAGCCAACCCGGGGTGAGAAACACCGGGGAGCTGTTTTTT
d_call: -; j_call: TRBJ2-3; v_call: TRBV9; clone_size: many; cdr3_aa: CASSVEAGRRSDTQYF; cdr3_nt: TGTGCCAGCAGCGTAGAAGCAGGTCGTCGTTCAGATACGCAGTATTTT
d_call: -; j_call: TRBJ1-1; v_call: TRBV24-1; clone_size: few; cdr3_aa: CTTTRSNTEAFF; cdr3_nt: TGTACCACCACCCGCTCGAACACTGAAGCTTTCTTT
d_call: TRBD2; j_call: TRBJ2-4; v_call: TRBV20-1; clone_size: -; cdr3_aa: CSASPGGGNIQYF; cdr3_nt: TGCAGTGCTAGTCCAGGCGGGGGAAACATTCAGTACTTC
d_call: -; j_call: TRBJ2-1; v_call: TRBV9; clone_size: many; cdr3_aa: CASSVDQRHGEQFF; cdr3_nt: TGTGCCAGCAGCGTAGACCAGCGCCACGGCGAGCAGTTCTTC
d_call: TRBD1; j_call: TRBJ1-5; v_call: TRBV20-1; clone_size: -; cdr3_aa: CSATTFTQGISNQPQHF; cdr3_nt: TGCAGTGCAACTACTTTTACACAGGGGATAAGCAATCAGCCCCAGCATTTT
d_call: -; j_call: TRBJ2-7; v_call: TRBV20-1; clone_size: many; cdr3_aa: CSARRSSAAYEQYF; cdr3_nt: TGCAGTGCTAGAAGGTCTAGCGCTGCCTACGAGCAGTACTTC
d_call: TRBD2; j_call: TRBJ2-2; v_call: TRBV6-1; clone_size: -; cdr3_aa: CASTLGLAGGYTGELFF; cdr3_nt: TGTGCCAGCACCTTGGGACTAGCGGGAGGGTACACCGGGGAGCTGTTTTTT
d_call: -; j_call: TRBJ2-3; v_call: TRBV6-6; clone_size: many; cdr3_aa: CASSYSSGTRTDTQYF; cdr3_nt: TGTGCCAGCAGTTACTCGAGTGGGACTCGCACAGATACGCAGTATTTT
d_call: -; j_call: TRBJ2-3; v_call: TRBV7-2; clone_size: few; cdr3_aa: CASSLAGAGIDTQYF; cdr3_nt: TGTGCCAGCAGCTTAGCGGGAGCAGGAATAGATACGCAGTATTTT
d_call: TRBD2; j_call: TRBJ2-3; v_call: TRBV12-3/TRBV12-4; clone_size: -; cdr3_aa: CASSKGLAVTDTQYF; cdr3_nt: TGTGCCAGCAGCAAGGGACTAGCGGTGACAGATACGCAGTATTTT
d_call: TRBD2; j_call: TRBJ2-2; v_call: TRBV5-6; clone_size: many; cdr3_aa: CASSQGTSGSWANTGELFF; cdr3_nt: TGTGCCAGCAGCCAAGGGACTAGCGGGAGCTGGGCGAACACCGGGGAGCTGTTTTTT
d_call: -; j_call: TRBJ2-3; v_call: TRBV10-3; clone_size: -; cdr3_aa: CAISQGGTNTDTQYF; cdr3_nt: TGTGCCATCAGTCAAGGGGGGACTAACACAGATACGCAGTATTTT
d_call: TRBD1; j_call: TRBJ2-3; v_call: TRBV27; clone_size: many; cdr3_aa: CASSPQGLSTDTQYF; cdr3_nt: TGTGCCAGCAGTCCACAGGGGCTTAGCACAGATACGCAGTATTTT
d_call: TRBD2; j_call: TRBJ2-1; v_call: TRBV12-3/TRBV12-4; clone_size: -; cdr3_aa: CASSARGGNYNEQFF; cdr3_nt: TGTGCCAGCAGCGCCCGGGGGGGCAACTACAATGAGCAGTTCTTC
d_call: -; j_call: TRBJ2-3; v_call: TRBV5-1; clone_size: many; cdr3_aa: CASRTYTDTQYF; cdr3_nt: TGCGCCAGCAGAACCTATACAGATACGCAGTATTTT
d_call: -; j_call: TRBJ1-1; v_call: TRBV29-1; clone_size: -; cdr3_aa: CCAWQGNTEAFF; cdr3_nt: TGCTGCGCCTGGCAGGGGAACACTGAAGCTTTCTTT
d_call: TRBD1; j_call: TRBJ1-2; v_call: TRBV5-1; clone_size: few; cdr3_aa: CASSLAGQGKSYGYTF; cdr3_nt: TGCGCCAGCAGCTTGGCGGGACAGGGGAAGTCCTATGGCTACACCTTC
d_call: TRBD1; j_call: TRBJ2-7; v_call: TRBV29-1; clone_size: -; cdr3_aa: CSVSGTGGDEQYF; cdr3_nt: TGCAGCGTCTCCGGGACAGGGGGCGACGAGCAGTACTTC
d_call: -; j_call: TRBJ2-7; v_call: TRBV29-1; clone_size: -; cdr3_aa: CSAQGLIPPEQYF; cdr3_nt: TGCAGCGCTCAAGGACTAATCCCTCCAGAGCAGTACTTC
d_call: -; j_call: TRBJ2-1; v_call: TRBV4-1; clone_size: many; cdr3_aa: CASSQWPNGEGYNEQFF; cdr3_nt: TGCGCCAGCAGCCAATGGCCCAACGGAGAGGGGTACAATGAGCAGTTCTTC
d_call: TRBD2; j_call: TRBJ2-1; v_call: TRBV24-1; clone_size: -; cdr3_aa: CATSLGAGEWANEQFF; cdr3_nt: TGTGCCACCTCCCTAGGAGCGGGGGAGTGGGCCAATGAGCAGTTCTTC
d_call: TRBD2; j_call: TRBJ2-3; v_call: TRBV4-2; clone_size: -; cdr3_aa: CASSLRGGTSGPTDTQYF; cdr3_nt: TGTGCCAGCAGCCTGCGGGGAGGGACTAGCGGCCCCACAGATACGCAGTATTTT
d_call: -; j_call: TRBJ1-1; v_call: TRBV29-1; clone_size: few; cdr3_aa: CSGKGVLNTEAFF; cdr3_nt: TGCAGCGGAAAGGGGGTCCTGAACACTGAAGCTTTCTTT
d_call: TRBD2; j_call: TRBJ2-5; v_call: TRBV3-1; clone_size: -; cdr3_aa: CASSPQPRRLAGGETQYF; cdr3_nt: TGTGCCAGCAGCCCTCAACCACGGCGACTAGCGGGAGGAGAGACCCAGTACTTC
d_call: TRBD1; j_call: TRBJ2-1; v_call: TRBV7-9; clone_size: few; cdr3_aa: CASSFPGTGNYNEQFF; cdr3_nt: TGTGCCAGCAGCTTCCCCGGGACAGGGAACTACAATGAGCAGTTCTTC
d_call: -; j_call: TRBJ1-6; v_call: TRBV9; clone_size: -; cdr3_aa: CASSVEQLNSPLHF; cdr3_nt: TGTGCCAGCAGCGTAGAACAGCTTAATTCACCCCTCCACTTT
d_call: TRBD1; j_call: TRBJ2-5; v_call: TRBV20-1; clone_size: few; cdr3_aa: CSASPGTAKETQYF; cdr3_nt: TGCAGTGCTAGCCCCGGGACAGCGAAAGAGACCCAGTACTTC
d_call: -; j_call: TRBJ2-1; v_call: TRBV29-1; clone_size: few; cdr3_aa: CSVRRDGNEQFF; cdr3_nt: TGCAGCGTTCGCCGGGACGGTAATGAGCAGTTCTTC